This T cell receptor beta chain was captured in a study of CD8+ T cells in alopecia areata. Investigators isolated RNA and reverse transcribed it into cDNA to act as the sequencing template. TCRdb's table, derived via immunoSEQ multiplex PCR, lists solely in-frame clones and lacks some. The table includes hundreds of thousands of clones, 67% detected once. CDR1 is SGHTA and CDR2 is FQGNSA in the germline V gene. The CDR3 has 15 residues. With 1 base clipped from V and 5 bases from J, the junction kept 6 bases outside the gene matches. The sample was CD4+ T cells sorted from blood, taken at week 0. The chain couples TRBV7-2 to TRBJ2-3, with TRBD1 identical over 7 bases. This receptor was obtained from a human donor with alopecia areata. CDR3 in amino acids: CASSLGTGMGDTQYF. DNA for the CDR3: TGTGCCAGCAGCTTAGGGACAGGCATGGGAGATACGCAGTATTTT.